This TCR beta chain was retrieved from a study of shared clonotypes between healthy human individuals. Only in-frame clones appear in the TCRdb table, and some are missing; sequencing was by immunoSEQ multiplex PCR. This table has 2 million to 2.5 million clones, around 95% appearing once. The CDR3 covers 13 residues. The ends were cut back, 5 bases at V and 5 bases at J, with 12 bases in the middle. Germline V gives CDR1 SEHNR, CDR2 FQNEAQ (reference sequence). A word on this clone: What it binds is unknown.

Study-level findings and limits: An effect of sequencing depth on clonotype sharing among donors was expected. Rarefaction showed sorted-subset sequencing was incomplete despite large depth. Larger richness was generally estimated for naive than memory subsets. Generation probabilities of non-shared clonotypes were lower (relative to those shared by all four donors).

The receptor comes from a man younger than 35 in good health. Sequenced sample: naive CD4+ T cells sorted from blood. Documented subset: CD45RA+ positively selected. The V and J genes are TRBV7-9 and TRBJ2-5; the D is unclear. CDR3 DNA: TGTGCCAGCAGCCCCCGACAAGCGGAGACCCAGTACTTC. Its protein product is CASSPRQAETQYF. Supplemented by reference TRBV7-9 and TRBJ2-5, the full variable domain reads DTGVSQNPRHKITKRGQNVTFRCDPISEHNRLYWYRQTLGQGPEFLTYFQNEAQLEKSRLLSDRFSAERPKGSFSTLEIQRTEQGDSAMYLCASSPRQAETQYFGPGTRLLVL.